Given below is one T cell receptor beta chain in context. The antigen it recognizes is unknown. No base-level quality is on record; no much larger clone is a single base apart. TCRbeta CDR3 regions were amplified from genomic DNA by means of the immunoSEQ Assay, a bias-controlled multiplex PCR. The paper's processing steps were these. The number of nucleated cells in each sample was estimated by amplification of reference gene primers within the assay. Sequence reads were collapsed and filtered to measure the absolute abundance of every unique TCRbeta CDR3 rearrangement. Productive Simpson clonality was computed per sample as the square root of Simpson's diversity index over productive rearrangements. TCRdb carries this immuneACCESS record with in-frame sequences only. Its versions omit some clonotypes, under half of them owing to an unresolved V gene in the studies checked, with the rest unexplained. V and J calls and clone size are given by that table; D and trimming were obtained from the DNA. This sample comprises around 84,000 clones, around four fifths of them detected only once. Over 15% of the sample is in the top ten clones.

Whole blood was collected in K2EDTA tubes by collaborating institutions according to the institutions' own protocols. For TCRbeta analysis, collaborators shipped samples as frozen whole blood, isolated PBMCs, or DNA extracted from either of those sample types. These data come from a study of blood T cell repertoires in COVID-19 (dated by TCRdb to about 2020). With regard to the full study: The collaborator samples originated in the United States, Italy and Spain and spanned the acute and convalescent phases of COVID-19. The samples were drawn from the first 160 participants of the ongoing ImmuneRACE study and from 950 to 1,500 subjects provided by 6 global collaborators. The prospective study material was composed of cDNA or gDNA derived from T cells, B-cell-depleted T cells, or PBMCs. HLA class I and class II types, where available, came from metadata supplied by the sample provider rather than from assay-based typing. The repertoires were made available in a free public database intended to serve as a resource for research on the immune response to SARS-CoV-2. Subjects who had been exposed to COVID-19, were actively infected with it, or had recovered from it provided the deeply sampled blood TCRbeta repertoires that made up the dataset. Nearly every sample came with metadata listing a de-identified subject ID, COVID-19 status, age in years and sex.

Broad study findings and their caveats: The quantity of clinical and demographic metadata differed by source and by participant and was supplied without curation.

V lost 5 bases and J lost 3 bases; the stretch between them is 8 bases long. Inclusive of the bounding cysteine and phenylalanine, the CDR3 is 13 residues long. The only DNA kept is the CDR3, 39 bases in frame from the first base. CDR1 and CDR2 were assigned from the germline V gene (reference sequence) as LNHDA and SQIVND. The chain is encoded by TRBV19 joined to TRBJ2-1; the D gene is unclear. The receptor was derived from an elderly man with active or convalescent COVID-19. Sample: peripheral blood. The CDR3 protein is CASSDRVYNEQFF. The DNA is as follows: TGTGCCAGTAGTGACCGGGTCTACAATGAGCAGTTCTTC.